A selection of T cell receptor beta chains follows, all from one sample in a study of molecular identifiers for immune sequencing clone quantification. TCRdb ran MiXCR on the PCR reads and lists one entry per CDR3 protein. This table holds about 630,000 distinct CDR3 sequences, 25% found once. The material sequenced was naive CD8+ T cells from blood, with Jurkat cell RNA spiked in. These receptors all stem from a human donor in good health. Some libraries in this study had Jurkat cell RNA spiked in. Both conserved end residues are part of each CDR3. A D gene is named only where the DNA matches it firmly. Size values are once, few and many counts, or a class for expanded clones, and some rows have none.

clone size: many
V gene: TRBV20-1
J gene: TRBJ2-7
D gene: .
CDR3 protein: CSAGEGLKTYEQYF
CDR3 DNA: TGCAGTGCTGGCGAAGGACTAAAAACCTACGAGCAGTACTTC

clone size: .
V gene: TRBV9
J gene: TRBJ2-7
D gene: TRBD2
CDR3 protein: CAGSVAWGLAYEQYF
CDR3 DNA: TGTGCCGGCAGCGTAGCTTGGGGACTAGCCTACGAGCAGTACTTC

clone size: few
V gene: TRBV4-1
J gene: TRBJ2-2
D gene: TRBD1
CDR3 protein: CASSQWGQTNTGELFF
CDR3 DNA: TGCGCCAGCAGCCAATGGGGACAGACAAACACCGGGGAGCTGTTTTTT

clone size: .
V gene: TRBV7-8
J gene: TRBJ2-2
D gene: .
CDR3 protein: CASSLTDGDYEGELFF
CDR3 DNA: TGTGCCAGCAGTTTGACAGACGGGGATTACGAGGGGGAGCTGTTTTTT

clone size: few
V gene: TRBV2
J gene: TRBJ2-2
D gene: TRBD2
CDR3 protein: CASSVTSGSAQPTGELFF
CDR3 DNA: TGTGCCAGCAGTGTTACTAGCGGGAGTGCCCAGCCCACCGGGGAGCTGTTTTTT

clone size: .
V gene: TRBV20-1
J gene: TRBJ2-7
D gene: TRBD1
CDR3 protein: CSARLRDRGRYEQYF
CDR3 DNA: TGCAGTGCTAGACTGCGGGACAGGGGACGCTACGAGCAGTACTTC

clone size: many
V gene: TRBV20-1
J gene: TRBJ2-7
D gene: TRBD1
CDR3 protein: CSAREGQGELYEQYF
CDR3 DNA: TGCAGTGCTAGAGAGGGACAGGGGGAACTGTACGAGCAGTACTTC

clone size: .
V gene: TRBV5-1
J gene: TRBJ2-2
D gene: .
CDR3 protein: CASSLTPGGGTRELFF
CDR3 DNA: TGCGCCAGCAGCTTAACCCCAGGCGGAGGCACCAGGGAGCTGTTCTTT

clone size: .
V gene: TRBV7-9
J gene: TRBJ2-1
D gene: .
CDR3 protein: CASSLGDRGRLAGADEQFF
CDR3 DNA: TGTGCCAGCAGCTTAGGGGACAGGGGTCGGCTAGCGGGGGCCGATGAGCAGTTCTTC

clone size: many
V gene: TRBV25-1
J gene: TRBJ2-3
D gene: .
CDR3 protein: CASTGDTQYF
CDR3 DNA: TGTGCCAGCACCGGAGATACGCAGTATTTT

clone size: few
V gene: TRBV5-1
J gene: TRBJ2-7
D gene: TRBD2
CDR3 protein: CASSSGLAGFYEQYF
CDR3 DNA: TGCGCCAGCAGTAGCGGACTAGCGGGATTCTACGAGCAGTACTTC

clone size: few
V gene: TRBV7-9
J gene: TRBJ1-5
D gene: .
CDR3 protein: CASSLGGLGDQPQHF
CDR3 DNA: TGTGCCAGCAGCTTGGGAGGGTTGGGCGATCAGCCCCAGCATTTT

clone size: .
V gene: TRBV7-3
J gene: TRBJ2-1
D gene: TRBD2
CDR3 protein: CASSSSGTRGYNEQFF
CDR3 DNA: TGTGCCAGCAGCTCATCCGGGACTAGAGGCTACAATGAGCAGTTCTTC

clone size: many
V gene: TRBV4-3
J gene: TRBJ2-7
D gene: .
CDR3 protein: CASSQDSGQSYEQYF
CDR3 DNA: TGCGCCAGCAGCCAAGATTCCGGCCAAAGCTACGAGCAGTACTTC

clone size: .
V gene: TRBV7-8
J gene: TRBJ2-7
D gene: .
CDR3 protein: CASSPIQGQGHEQYF
CDR3 DNA: TGTGCCAGCAGCCCGATCCAGGGGCAAGGCCACGAGCAGTACTTC

clone size: .
V gene: TRBV28
J gene: TRBJ2-2
D gene: .
CDR3 protein: CASGFRGLTTGELFF
CDR3 DNA: TGTGCCAGCGGTTTTCGGGGACTTACCACCGGGGAGCTGTTTTTT

clone size: .
V gene: TRBV30
J gene: TRBJ2-1
D gene: .
CDR3 protein: CAWSVSTGLYYEQFF
CDR3 DNA: TGTGCCTGGAGTGTATCAACGGGACTCTACTATGAGCAGTTCTTC

clone size: .
V gene: TRBV7-9
J gene: TRBJ1-1
D gene: .
CDR3 protein: CASSLDGKGSTEAFF
CDR3 DNA: TGTGCCAGCAGCTTAGATGGTAAGGGAAGTACTGAAGCTTTCTTT

clone size: few
V gene: TRBV12-1
J gene: TRBJ2-6
D gene: .
CDR3 protein: CASSFAGAGGANVLTF
CDR3 DNA: TGTGCCAGCAGCTTTGCGGGGGCTGGTGGGGCCAACGTCCTGACTTTC

clone size: many
V gene: TRBV7-2
J gene: TRBJ2-7
D gene: .
CDR3 protein: CASSLGVGLSYEQYF
CDR3 DNA: TGTGCCAGCAGCTTAGGAGTCGGGCTTTCCTACGAGCAGTACTTC

clone size: .
V gene: TRBV14
J gene: TRBJ2-2
D gene: .
CDR3 protein: CASRARGMGTGELFF
CDR3 DNA: TGTGCCAGCCGCGCCCGGGGGATGGGTACCGGGGAGCTGTTTTTT

clone size: few
V gene: TRBV4-3
J gene: TRBJ1-5
D gene: .
CDR3 protein: CASSQEEWRNQPQHF
CDR3 DNA: TGCGCCAGCAGCCAAGAAGAATGGCGCAATCAGCCCCAGCATTTT

clone size: few
V gene: TRBV11-3
J gene: TRBJ2-7
D gene: .
CDR3 protein: CASSPRDKSHEQYF
CDR3 DNA: TGTGCCAGCAGCCCGCGGGACAAGTCCCACGAGCAGTACTTC

clone size: .
V gene: TRBV7-9
J gene: TRBJ2-5
D gene: .
CDR3 protein: CASSLKGEETQYF
CDR3 DNA: TGTGCCAGCAGCTTAAAAGGGGAAGAGACCCAGTACTTC

clone size: few
V gene: TRBV19
J gene: TRBJ2-7
D gene: .
CDR3 protein: CATEGGYEQYF
CDR3 DNA: TGTGCCACCGAGGGGGGGTACGAGCAGTACTTC

clone size: many
V gene: TRBV20-1
J gene: TRBJ2-3
D gene: .
CDR3 protein: CSAVGGENLNTDTQYF
CDR3 DNA: TGCAGTGCCGTAGGCGGGGAAAACCTGAACACAGATACGCAGTATTTT

clone size: .
V gene: TRBV6-2/TRBV6-3
J gene: TRBJ1-5
D gene: .
CDR3 protein: CASSYIEANQPQHF
CDR3 DNA: TGTGCCAGCAGTTACATTGAGGCTAATCAGCCCCAGCATTTT